This TCR beta chain was retrieved from a study of T cell changes during pregnancy in multiple sclerosis. The CDR3 is 16 amino acids. CDR1 is MNHNY and CDR2 is SVGAGI in the germline V gene (reference sequence). Unmatched junction bases numbered 13, after V lost 6 bases and J lost 6 bases. The protocol was immunoSEQ multiplex PCR, while the TCRdb copy is restricted to in-frame clones and leaves out a portion. The sample contains approximately 52,000 clones, approximately 92% of which appear only once. Source: CD4+ T cells from peripheral blood mononuclear cells, taken in the third trimester of pregnancy. This sequence originates from a female donor with multiple sclerosis, enrolled in a pregnancy study. This chain links TRBV6-6 with TRBJ2-5; 10 bases line up with TRBD1. Here the CDR3 reads CASSGTGTGEVKTQYF. CDR3 bases: TGTGCCAGCAGCGGTACCGGGACAGGGGAAGTGAAGACCCAGTACTTC.